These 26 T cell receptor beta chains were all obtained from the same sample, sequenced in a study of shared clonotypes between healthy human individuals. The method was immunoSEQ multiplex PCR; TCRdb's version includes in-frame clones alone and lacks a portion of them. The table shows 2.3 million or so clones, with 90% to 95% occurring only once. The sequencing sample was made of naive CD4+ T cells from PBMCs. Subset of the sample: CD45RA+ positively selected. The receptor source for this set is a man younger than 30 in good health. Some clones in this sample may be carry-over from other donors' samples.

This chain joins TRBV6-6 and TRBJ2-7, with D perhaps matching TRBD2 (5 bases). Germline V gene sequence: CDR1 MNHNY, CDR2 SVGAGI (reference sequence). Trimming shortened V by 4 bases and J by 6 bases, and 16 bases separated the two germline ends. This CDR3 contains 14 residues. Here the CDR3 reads CASSSLQPRGEQYF. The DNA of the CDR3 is TGTGCCAGCAGTTCGCTTCAACCCCGGGGCGAGCAGTACTTC.

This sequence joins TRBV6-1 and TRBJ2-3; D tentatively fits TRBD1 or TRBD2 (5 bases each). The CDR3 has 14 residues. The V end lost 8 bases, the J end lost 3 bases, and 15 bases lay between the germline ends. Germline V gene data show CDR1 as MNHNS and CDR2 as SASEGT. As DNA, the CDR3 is TGTGCCAGCGGGTTGCAGGGAGAAACAGATACGCAGTATTTT. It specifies CASGLQGETDTQYF.

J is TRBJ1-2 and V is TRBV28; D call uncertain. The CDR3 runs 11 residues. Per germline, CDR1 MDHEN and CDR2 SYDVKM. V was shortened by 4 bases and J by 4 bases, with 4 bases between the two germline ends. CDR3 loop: CASSSIYGYTF. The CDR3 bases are TGTGCCAGCAGTTCAATCTATGGCTACACCTTC.

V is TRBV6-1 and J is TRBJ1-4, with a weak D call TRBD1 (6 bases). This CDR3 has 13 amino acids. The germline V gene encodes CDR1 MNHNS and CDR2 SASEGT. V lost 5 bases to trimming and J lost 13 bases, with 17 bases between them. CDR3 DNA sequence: TGTGCCAGCAGTACTAAACCCCAGGGGAGACTGTTTTTT. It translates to CASSTKPQGRLFF.

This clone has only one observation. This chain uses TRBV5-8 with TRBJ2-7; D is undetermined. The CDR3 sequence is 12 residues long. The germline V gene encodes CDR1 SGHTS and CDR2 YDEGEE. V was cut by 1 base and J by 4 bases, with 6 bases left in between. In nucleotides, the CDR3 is TGTGCCAGCAGCTTGCGTAATTACGAGCAGTACTTC. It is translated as CASSLRNYEQYF.

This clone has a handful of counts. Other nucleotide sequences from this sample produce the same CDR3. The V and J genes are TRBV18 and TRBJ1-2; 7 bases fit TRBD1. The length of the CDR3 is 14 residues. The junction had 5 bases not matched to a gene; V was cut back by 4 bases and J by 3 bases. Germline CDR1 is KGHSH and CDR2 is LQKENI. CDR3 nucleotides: TGTGCCAGCTCACTCACCGGGACAGACTATGGCTACACCTTC. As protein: CASSLTGTDYGYTF.

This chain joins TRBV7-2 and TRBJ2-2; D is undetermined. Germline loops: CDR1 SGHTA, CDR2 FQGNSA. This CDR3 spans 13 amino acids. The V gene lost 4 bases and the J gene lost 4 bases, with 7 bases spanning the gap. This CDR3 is CASSSFSTGELFF. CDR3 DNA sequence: TGTGCCAGCAGCTCCTTTTCCACCGGGGAGCTGTTTTTT.

For the CDR3, the DNA is TGTGCCAGCTCGCTTCAGCGGGGGCTGGCCGGGGAGCTGTTTTTT. This translates into CASSLQRGLAGELFF. The rearrangement uses TRBV18 and TRBJ2-2; 8 nucleotides agree with TRBD2. V was pared by 6 bases and J by 6 bases, with 9 bases of the junction left unmatched. Germline loops: CDR1 KGHSH, CDR2 LQKENI. This CDR3 contains 15 residues.

The CDR3 region is CASRASANTEAFF. In DNA form, the CDR3 reads TGCGCCAGCAGAGCCAGTGCGAACACTGAAGCTTTCTTT. The chain links TRBV5-1 to TRBJ1-1; D is unresolved. The CDR3 spans 13 residues. Germline V CDR1 and CDR2: SGHRS, YFSETQ. Trimming stripped 5 bases from V and 1 base from J, with 9 bases between.

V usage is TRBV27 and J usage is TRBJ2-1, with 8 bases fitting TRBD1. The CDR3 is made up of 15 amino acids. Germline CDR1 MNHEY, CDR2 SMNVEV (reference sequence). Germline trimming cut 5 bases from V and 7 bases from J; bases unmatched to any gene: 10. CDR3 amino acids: CASSTGTGIQNEQFF. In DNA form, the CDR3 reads TGTGCCAGCAGTACCGGGACAGGAATCCAGAATGAGCAGTTCTTC.

CDR3 DNA sequence: TGTGCCAGCAGCTTGCCGGGGGGCACTGAAGCTTTCTTT. Translation gives CASSLPGGTEAFF. The chain combines TRBV5-6 with TRBJ1-1, with D possibly being TRBD1 (5 bases). This CDR3 spans 13 amino acids. Trimming stripped 1 base from V and 4 bases from J, with 8 bases between. Germline assignment: CDR1 SGHDT and CDR2 YYEEEE.

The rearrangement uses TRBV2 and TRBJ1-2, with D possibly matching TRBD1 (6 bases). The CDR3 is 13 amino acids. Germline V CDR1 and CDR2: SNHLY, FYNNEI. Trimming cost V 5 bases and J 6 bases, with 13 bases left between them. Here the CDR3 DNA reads TGTGCCAGCAGTAGGTGGGCAGGGGATGGCTACACCTTC. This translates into CASSRWAGDGYTF.

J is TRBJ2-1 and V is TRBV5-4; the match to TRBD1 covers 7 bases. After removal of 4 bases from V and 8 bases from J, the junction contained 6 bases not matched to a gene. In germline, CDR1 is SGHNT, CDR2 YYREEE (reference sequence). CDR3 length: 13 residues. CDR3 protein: CASSLHRGDEQFF. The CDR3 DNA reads TGTGCCAGCAGCCTGCACAGGGGAGATGAGCAGTTCTTC. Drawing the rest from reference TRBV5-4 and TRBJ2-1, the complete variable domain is ETGVTQSPTHLIKTRGQQVTLRCSSQSGHNTVSWYQQALGQGPQFIFQYYREEENGRGNFPPRFSGLQFPNYSSELNVNALELDDSALYLCASSLHRGDEQFFGPGTRLTVL.

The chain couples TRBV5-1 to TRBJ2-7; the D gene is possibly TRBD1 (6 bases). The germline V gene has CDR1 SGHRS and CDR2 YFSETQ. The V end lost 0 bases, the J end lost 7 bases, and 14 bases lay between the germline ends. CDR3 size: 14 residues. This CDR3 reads CASSLVDRPGEQYF. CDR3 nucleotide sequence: TGCGCCAGCAGCTTGGTAGACAGGCCGGGGGAGCAGTACTTC.

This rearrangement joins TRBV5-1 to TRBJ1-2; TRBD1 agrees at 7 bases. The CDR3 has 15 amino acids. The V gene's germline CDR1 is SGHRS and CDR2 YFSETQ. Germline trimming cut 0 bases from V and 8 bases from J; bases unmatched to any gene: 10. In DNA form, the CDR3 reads TGCGCCAGCAGCTTGGAGGCAGGGGGAGAGTCGGGCTACACCTTC. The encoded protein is CASSLEAGGESGYTF.

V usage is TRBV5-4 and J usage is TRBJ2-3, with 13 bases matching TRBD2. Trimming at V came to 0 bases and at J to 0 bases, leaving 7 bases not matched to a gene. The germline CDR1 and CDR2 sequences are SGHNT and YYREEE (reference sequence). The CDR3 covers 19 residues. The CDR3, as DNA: TGTGCCAGCAGCTTGGGCGGACTAGCGGGAGCCCGGAGCACAGATACGCAGTATTTT. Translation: CASSLGGLAGARSTDTQYF.

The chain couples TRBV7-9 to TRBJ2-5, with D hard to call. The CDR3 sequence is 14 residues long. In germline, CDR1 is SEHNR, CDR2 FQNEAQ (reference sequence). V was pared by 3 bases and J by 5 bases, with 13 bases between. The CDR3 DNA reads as TGTGCCAGCAGCTTGGGATTTACGAGGGAGACCCAGTACTTC. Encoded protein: CASSLGFTRETQYF.

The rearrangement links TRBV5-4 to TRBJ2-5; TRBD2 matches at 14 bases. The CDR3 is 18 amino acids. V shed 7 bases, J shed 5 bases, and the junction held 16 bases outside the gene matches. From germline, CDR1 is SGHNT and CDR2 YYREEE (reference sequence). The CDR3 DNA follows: TGTGCCAGCCACCCCGGTGGGACTAGCGGGAGTGCCAGGGAGACCCAGTACTTC. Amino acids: CASHPGGTSGSARETQYF.

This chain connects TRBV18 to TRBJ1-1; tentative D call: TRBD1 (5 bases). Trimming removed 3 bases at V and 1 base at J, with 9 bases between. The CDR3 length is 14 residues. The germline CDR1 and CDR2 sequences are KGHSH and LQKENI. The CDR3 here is CASSPPGWNTEAFF. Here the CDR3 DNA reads TGTGCCAGCTCACCCCCAGGGTGGAACACTGAAGCTTTCTTT.

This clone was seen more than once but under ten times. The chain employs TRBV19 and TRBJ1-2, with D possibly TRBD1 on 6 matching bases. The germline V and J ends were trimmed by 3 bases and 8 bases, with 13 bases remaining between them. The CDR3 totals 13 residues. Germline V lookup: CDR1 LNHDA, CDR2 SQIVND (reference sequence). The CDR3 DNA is TGTGCCAGTAGTATGTGGGACAACTCCGGCTACACCTTC. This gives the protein CASSMWDNSGYTF.

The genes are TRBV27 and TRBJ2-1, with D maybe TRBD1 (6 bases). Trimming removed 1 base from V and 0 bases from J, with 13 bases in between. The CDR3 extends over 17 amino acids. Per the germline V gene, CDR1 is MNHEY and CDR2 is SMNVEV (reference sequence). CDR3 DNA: TGTGCCAGCAGTTTATGGTTTGGCAGGGGCTCCTACAATGAGCAGTTCTTC. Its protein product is CASSLWFGRGSYNEQFF.

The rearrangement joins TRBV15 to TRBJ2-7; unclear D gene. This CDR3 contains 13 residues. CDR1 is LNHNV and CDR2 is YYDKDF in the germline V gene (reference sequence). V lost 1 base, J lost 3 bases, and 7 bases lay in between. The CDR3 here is CATSRVQNYEQYF. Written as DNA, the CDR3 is TGTGCCACCAGCAGAGTCCAGAACTACGAGCAGTACTTC.

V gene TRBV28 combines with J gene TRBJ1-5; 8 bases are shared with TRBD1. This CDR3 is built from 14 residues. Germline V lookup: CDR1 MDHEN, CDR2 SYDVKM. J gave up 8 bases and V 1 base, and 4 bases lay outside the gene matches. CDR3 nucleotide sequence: TGTGCCAGCAGTTTATTCAGGGGGCAAAAGCCCCAGCATTTT. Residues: CASSLFRGQKPQHF.

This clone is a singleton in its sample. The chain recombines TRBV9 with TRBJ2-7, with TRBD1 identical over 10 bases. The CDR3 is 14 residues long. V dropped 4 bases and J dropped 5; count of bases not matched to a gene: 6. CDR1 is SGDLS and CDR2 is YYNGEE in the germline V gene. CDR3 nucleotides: TGTGCCAGCAGCCCGGGACAGGGGAACAACGAGCAGTACTTC. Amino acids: CASSPGQGNNEQYF.

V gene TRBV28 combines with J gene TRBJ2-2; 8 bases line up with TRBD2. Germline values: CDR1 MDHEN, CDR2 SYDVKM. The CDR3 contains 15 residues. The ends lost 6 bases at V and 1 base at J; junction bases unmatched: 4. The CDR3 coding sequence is TGTGCCAGCAGGACCGGGACTAGGAACACCGGGGAGCTGTTTTTT. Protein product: CASRTGTRNTGELFF.

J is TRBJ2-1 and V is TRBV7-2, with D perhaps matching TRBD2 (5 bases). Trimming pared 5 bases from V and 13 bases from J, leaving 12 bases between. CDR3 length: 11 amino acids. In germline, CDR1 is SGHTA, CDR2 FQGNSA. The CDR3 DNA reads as TGTGCCAGCAGCGGGAGTTTCCATCAGTTCTTC. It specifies CASSGSFHQFF.